These 32 T cell receptor beta chains share one sample of origin, sequenced in a study of control samples from healthy donors and cancer patients. This table comes from immunoSEQ multiplex PCR, and its TCRdb copy is limited to in-frame clones, with some not included. The sample lists approximately 150,000 clones; 90% to 95% were seen once. Sample: blood. The origin of the receptors is a man aged 18 to 30 in good health.

The chain carries TRBV4-1 and TRBJ1-2; D unclear. The CDR3 is 14 amino acids. The V gene lost 2 bases and the J gene lost 3 bases, with 10 bases spanning the gap. CDR1 MGHRA and CDR2 YSYEKL come from the germline V gene. The CDR3 DNA is TGCGCCAGCAGCCAAACGATTTTCGACTATGGCTACACCTTC. Translating it yields CASSQTIFDYGYTF.

This clone was found a few times. The V call is TRBV3-1 (or the pseudogene TRBV3-2), the J call TRBJ1-1, with 7 bases lining up with TRBD1. This CDR3 has 13 residues. Per germline, CDR1 LGHDT and CDR2 YNNKEL (reference sequence). V lost 3 bases and J lost 7; bases outside the gene matches: 5. The CDR3 here is CASSHMGQNEAFF. In DNA form, the CDR3 reads TGTGCCAGCAGCCACATGGGACAGAATGAAGCTTTCTTT.

This clone was found once. The rearrangement uses TRBV19 and TRBJ1-1; TRBD1 might be the D (6 bases). The V end was cut by 6 bases, the J end by 4 bases, with 18 bases between. The CDR3 consists of 15 residues. The germline CDR1 and CDR2 sequences are LNHDA and SQIVND (reference sequence). This chain's CDR3 is CASRPIQGEGTEAFF. CDR3 sequence (DNA): TGTGCCAGTAGGCCTATACAGGGCGAGGGCACTGAAGCTTTCTTT.

The rearrangement links TRBV20-1 to TRBJ1-4; TRBD1 might be the D (5 bases). The CDR3 covers 13 residues. Deletions cut 3 bases from V and 14 bases from J, with 19 bases between. Per germline, CDR1 DFQATT and CDR2 SNEGSKA (reference sequence). The CDR3: CSASPPSRNRLFF. CDR3 bases: TGCAGTGCTAGTCCTCCCTCCCGTAACAGGCTGTTTTTT.

The chain uses TRBV3-1 (or the pseudogene TRBV3-2) and TRBJ1-1; no clear D. V gave up 3 bases and J gave up 0 bases, with 14 bases separating them. The CDR3 totals 16 residues. The germline gives CDR1 LGHDT, CDR2 YNNKEL (reference sequence). For the CDR3, the DNA is TGTGCCAGCAGCCATGATCGACGACTCATGAACACTGAAGCTTTCTTT. This codes for CASSHDRRLMNTEAFF.

This clone was observed once. The V call is TRBV28, the J call TRBJ1-5; 9 positions match TRBD1. The CDR3 is made up of 14 amino acids. Germline-derived CDR1 and CDR2 are MDHEN and SYDVKM. The V segment lost 6 bases and the J segment 3 bases; nucleotides outside the gene matches: 3. The CDR3 spells CASSGQGYNQPQHF. The CDR3 DNA reads TGTGCCAGCAGCGGACAGGGGTACAATCAGCCCCAGCATTTT. The full variable domain, its missing parts supplied by reference TRBV28 and TRBJ1-5, is DVKVTQSSRYLVKRTGEKVFLECVQDMDHENMFWYRQDPGLGLRLIYFSYDVKMKEKGDIPEGYSVSREKKERFSLILESASTNQTSMYLCASSGQGYNQPQHFGDGTRLSIL.

V is TRBV7-9 and J is TRBJ2-6; 11 bases map to TRBD1. Germline V CDR1 and CDR2: SEHNR, FQNEAQ (reference sequence). This CDR3 has 18 residues. The junction had 6 bases not matched to a gene; V was cut back by 5 bases and J by 0 bases. CDR3 sequence reads: CASSRGTGGYSGANVLTF. CDR3 nucleotide sequence: TGTGCCAGCAGCCGCGGGACAGGGGGGTACTCTGGGGCCAACGTCCTGACTTTC.

The chain joins TRBV27 to TRBJ2-1, with 11 positions matching TRBD2. Germline V lookup: CDR1 MNHEY, CDR2 SMNVEV (reference sequence). Germline trimming cut 4 bases from V and 6 bases from J; bases unmatched to any gene: 11. This CDR3 has 17 amino acids. CDR3 sequence: CASSSWGSGGVLNEQFF. The CDR3 nucleotides read TGTGCCAGCAGTTCCTGGGGTAGCGGGGGGGTTCTCAATGAGCAGTTCTTC.

The chain is built from TRBV27 and TRBJ1-1; no firm D call. V was cut by 6 bases and J by 2 bases, with 4 bases left in between. CDR1 is MNHEY and CDR2 is SMNVEV in the germline V gene (reference sequence). The CDR3 length is 11 residues. The chain's CDR3 is CASRLNTEAFF. Here the CDR3 DNA reads TGTGCCAGCAGGTTAAACACTGAAGCTTTCTTT.

This chain links TRBV19 with TRBJ1-1; perhaps TRBD1 as D (5 bases). The CDR3 totals 14 residues. Germline CDR1 reads LNHDA; CDR2 reads SQIVND (reference sequence). Trimming pared 3 bases from V and 4 bases from J, leaving 12 bases between. CDR3 region: CASSISGEVTEAFF. In nucleotides, the CDR3 is TGTGCCAGTAGTATTTCGGGGGAGGTCACTGAAGCTTTCTTT.

The chain couples TRBV14 to TRBJ2-2; perhaps TRBD2 as D (6 bases). Trimming left V 4 bases short and J 1 base short, with 7 bases between. Germline CDR1 and CDR2: SGHDN and FVKESK. The CDR3 covers 14 residues. CDR3 amino acids: CASSPEGNTGELFF. Written as DNA, the CDR3 is TGTGCCAGCAGCCCGGAGGGGAACACCGGGGAGCTGTTTTTT.

This chain connects TRBV7-9 to TRBJ2-2, with D perhaps assigned TRBD1 or TRBD2 (5 bases each). Looked up from germline, CDR1 is SEHNR and CDR2 is FQNEAQ (reference sequence). The V gene lost 6 bases and the J gene lost 2 bases, with 13 bases spanning the gap. CDR3 length: 15 amino acids. The CDR3 loop is CASRSGTENTGELFF. DNA of the CDR3: TGTGCCAGCAGATCCGGGACGGAAAACACCGGGGAGCTGTTTTTT. Full variable domain (missing parts from reference TRBV7-9 and TRBJ2-2): DTGVSQNPRHKITKRGQNVTFRCDPISEHNRLYWYRQTLGQGPEFLTYFQNEAQLEKSRLLSDRFSAERPKGSFSTLEIQRTEQGDSAMYLCASRSGTENTGELFFGEGSRLTVL.

The J gene is TRBJ2-7, the V gene TRBV11-2; the D gene is possibly TRBD2 (6 bases). V shed 5 bases and J shed 2 bases, with 13 bases lying between them. The CDR3 has 14 residues. The germline V gene encodes CDR1 SGHAT and CDR2 FQNNGV. The CDR3 spells CASSLLRGTYEQYF. In DNA form, the CDR3 reads TGTGCCAGCAGCCTCCTTCGGGGGACCTACGAGCAGTACTTC.

V is TRBV19 and J is TRBJ2-5; TRBD1 or TRBD2 may be the D gene (5 bases each). The V gene lost 3 bases and the J gene lost 9 bases, with 20 bases spanning the gap. Germline CDR1 is LNHDA and CDR2 is SQIVND (reference sequence). There are 15 residues in the CDR3. The CDR3 DNA reads TGTGCCAGTAGTATCTGGGGGAAGGACCCACCGGCCCAGTACTTC. Protein product: CASSIWGKDPPAQYF.

V usage is TRBV7-9 and J usage is TRBJ2-1; TRBD1 matches at 8 bases. The CDR3 is made up of 16 amino acids. V shed 4 bases, J shed 7 bases, and the junction held 12 bases outside the gene matches. Germline CDR1 SEHNR, CDR2 FQNEAQ (reference sequence). CDR3 sequence (DNA): TGTGCCAGCAGCTCGGACAGGGCCGAGTATGGGAATGAGCAGTTCTTC. It encodes CASSSDRAEYGNEQFF.

V gene TRBV11-3 combines with J gene TRBJ2-1, with D tentatively TRBD2 (7 bases). Germline-derived CDR1 and CDR2 are SGHNT and YENEEA. The CDR3 loop spans 14 amino acids. Trimming removed 1 base at V and 6 bases at J, with 10 bases between. The DNA for the CDR3 is TGTGCCAGCAGCTTAGTCGGGGGGCGCAATGAGCAGTTCTTC. Translating gives CASSLVGGRNEQFF.

The chain recombines TRBV4-2 with TRBJ1-1; possibly TRBD1 for D (5 bases). Trimming removed 4 bases from V and 1 base from J, with 13 bases in between. Germline V gene data show CDR1 as LGHNA and CDR2 as YNFKEQ. The CDR3 is made up of 15 amino acids. CDR3: CASSPRENPNTEAFF. CDR3 nucleotide sequence: TGTGCCAGCAGCCCCAGGGAGAACCCGAACACTGAAGCTTTCTTT.

CDR3 DNA: TGTGCCAGCAGGATAATAGGGAGTAACTATGGCTACACCTTC. It encodes CASRIIGSNYGYTF. The chain couples TRBV6-5 to TRBJ1-2; D unclear. The V end was cut by 6 bases, the J end by 1 base, with 12 bases between. Germline V gene lookup returns CDR1 MNHEY and CDR2 SVGAGI. The CDR3 extends over 14 amino acids.

The rearrangement joins TRBV5-1 to TRBJ2-3; 9 nucleotides agree with TRBD2. V trimming: 0 bases; J trimming: 1 base; junction bases outside the gene matches: 6. From germline, CDR1 is SGHRS and CDR2 YFSETQ. The CDR3 is made up of 17 amino acids. The CDR3 here is CASSLEVSGSGTDTQYF. CDR3 sequence (DNA): TGCGCCAGCAGCTTGGAGGTTAGCGGGAGTGGCACAGATACGCAGTATTTT.

This chain links TRBV7-6 with TRBJ1-1; D unresolved. The V end was cut by 5 bases, the J end by 4 bases, with 23 bases between. CDR3 length: 17 amino acids. Germline CDR1 and CDR2: SGHVS and FNYEAQ. DNA of the CDR3: TGTGCCAGCAGCCCCCTCGGACTCCACCCTGTTAGCACTGAAGCTTTCTTT. Translation: CASSPLGLHPVSTEAFF.

The chain combines TRBV5-6 with TRBJ1-2, with 8 bases fitting TRBD1. Trimming removed 4 bases from V and 3 bases from J; junction bases left unmatched: 5. CDR1 is SGHDT, CDR2 YYEEEE, per germline. The CDR3 extends over 14 amino acids. In DNA form, the CDR3 reads TGTGCCAGCAGCCCGGGGACAGGCCACTATGGCTACACCTTC. It specifies CASSPGTGHYGYTF.

The chain is built from TRBV5-8 and TRBJ2-3; 9 nucleotides match TRBD2. Trimming cost V 4 bases and J 0 bases; bases outside gene matches: 6. The germline V gene has CDR1 SGHTS and CDR2 YDEGEE. The CDR3 runs to 16 residues. CDR3 protein: CASSLRLAASTDTQYF. In nucleotides, the CDR3 is TGTGCCAGCAGCCTCAGACTAGCGGCTAGCACAGATACGCAGTATTTT.

V is TRBV3-1 (or the pseudogene TRBV3-2) and J is TRBJ1-6; D gene unclear. The CDR3 is 12 residues long. V lost 6 bases to trimming and J lost 10 bases, with 10 bases between them. Germline V CDR1 and CDR2: LGHDT, YNNKEL (reference sequence). CDR3 coding DNA: TGTGCCAGCAGGCGACAAGAATCACCCCTCCACTTT. This codes for CASRRQESPLHF.

The J gene is TRBJ2-5, the V gene TRBV5-6; D unclear. The V end lost 6 bases, the J end lost 4 bases, and 13 bases lay between the germline ends. This CDR3 is 13 amino acids long. CDR1 is SGHDT and CDR2 is YYEEEE in the germline V gene. CDR3 coding DNA: TGTGCCAGCACCCCACGTCCTCGAGAGACCCAGTACTTC. Translating gives CASTPRPRETQYF.

This chain links TRBV7-9 with TRBJ2-1; possibly TRBD1 or TRBD2 for D (5 bases each). This CDR3 is 15 amino acids long. The germline V and J ends were trimmed by 8 bases and 0 bases, with 14 bases remaining between them. From germline, CDR1 is SEHNR and CDR2 FQNEAQ (reference sequence). CDR3 amino acids: CASGGLYRSYNEQFF. The CDR3 nucleotides are TGTGCCAGCGGGGGATTGTACCGCTCCTACAATGAGCAGTTCTTC.

V usage is TRBV5-6 and J usage is TRBJ1-2; TRBD1 matches at 8 bases. V dropped 3 bases and J dropped 5; count of bases not matched to a gene: 12. CDR1 is SGHDT and CDR2 is YYEEEE in the germline V gene. The CDR3 runs to 16 residues. CDR3 nucleotide sequence: TGTGCCAGCAGCTCCGCAGGGGGCGCCCCGGGTTATGGCTACACCTTC. Translated: CASSSAGGAPGYGYTF.

This sequence joins TRBV28 and TRBJ1-2, with D possibly TRBD1 on 5 matching bases. Trimming stripped 8 bases from V and 3 bases from J, with 10 bases between. CDR1 is MDHEN, CDR2 SYDVKM, per germline. CDR3 size: 12 residues. This chain's CDR3 is CASGARDYGYTF. As DNA, the CDR3 is TGTGCCAGCGGGGCCAGGGACTATGGCTACACCTTC.

This chain uses TRBV19 with TRBJ1-1, with 7 positions matching TRBD1. The V gene's germline CDR1 is LNHDA and CDR2 SQIVND (reference sequence). J lost 0 bases, V lost 9 bases, and 4 bases had no gene match. CDR3 length: 13 amino acids. CDR3 residues: CASRDSMNTEAFF. The CDR3 bases are TGTGCCAGCCGGGACAGCATGAACACTGAAGCTTTCTTT.

The chain combines TRBV19 with TRBJ1-1; D remains ambiguous. Trimming removed 3 bases at V and 7 bases at J, with 12 bases between. The CDR3 runs to 13 residues. CDR1 is LNHDA and CDR2 is SQIVND in the germline V gene (reference sequence). The CDR3 region has the DNA TGTGCCAGTAGTATCACCGCGGTGGGTGAAGCTTTCTTT. This sequence encodes CASSITAVGEAFF.

The chain combines TRBV18 with TRBJ2-7; 13 nucleotides match TRBD2. The V and J ends lost 9 bases and 2 bases, in that order; junction bases with no gene match: 4. Germline values: CDR1 KGHSH, CDR2 LQKENI. This CDR3 has 14 amino acids. The DNA for the CDR3 is TGTGCCAGTCAAACTAGCGGGAGGGCCTACGAGCAGTACTTC. Translating it yields CASQTSGRAYEQYF.

The chain has TRBV29-1 and TRBJ2-5; D possibly uses TRBD1 or TRBD2 (5 bases each). Per germline, CDR1 SQVTM and CDR2 ANQGSEA. The CDR3 runs 13 residues. Trimming left V 4 bases short and J 2 bases short, with 11 bases between. For the CDR3, the DNA is TGCAGCGTTGCCCCGGGACGACAAGAGACCCAGTACTTC. Translated: CSVAPGRQETQYF.

This sequence joins TRBV6-5 and TRBJ2-1; the D is unclear. V was clipped by 5 bases and J by 10 bases, with 12 bases between them. The CDR3 has 12 amino acids. The V gene's germline CDR1 is MNHEY and CDR2 SVGAGI. In DNA form, the CDR3 reads TGTGCCAGCAGTCCGAGTGTCAGGGAGCAGTTCTTC. Translated: CASSPSVREQFF.